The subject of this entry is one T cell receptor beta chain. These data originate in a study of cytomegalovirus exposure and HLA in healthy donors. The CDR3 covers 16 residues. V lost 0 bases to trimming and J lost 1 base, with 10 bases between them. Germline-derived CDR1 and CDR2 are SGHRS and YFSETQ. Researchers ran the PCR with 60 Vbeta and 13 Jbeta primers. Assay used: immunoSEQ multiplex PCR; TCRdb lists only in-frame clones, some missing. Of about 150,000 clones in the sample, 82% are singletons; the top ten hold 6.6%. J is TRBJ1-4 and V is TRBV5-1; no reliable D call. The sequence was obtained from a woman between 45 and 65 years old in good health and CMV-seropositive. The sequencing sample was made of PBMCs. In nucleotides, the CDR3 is TGCGCCAGCAGCTTGGTGGGAGGGAAAACTAATGAAAAACTGTTTTTT. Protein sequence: CASSLVGGKTNEKLFF.